Listed below are T cell receptor beta chains from one sample, sequenced in a study of CD8 T cells in ankylosing spondylitis. TCRdb itself ran the 5' RACE reads through MiXCR, one entry per CDR3 protein. Among 700,000 to 1,000,000 distinct CDR3 sequences listed, around 11% were seen once. Sequenced sample: blood, either unsorted or a sorted T cell fraction (not recorded which). The receptor set was obtained from a male donor with ankylosing spondylitis. Each CDR3 is given with its conserved first and last residue. Each record gives: J gene, V gene, clone size, D gene, CDR3 protein, CDR3 DNA. A D gene is named only where the DNA matches it firmly. Not all rows give a size; the values are once, few, many and, for expanded clones, a class.

j_gene: TRBJ1-1
v_gene: TRBV20-1
abundance: -
d_gene: TRBD1
CDR3aa: CSARAPWQGELEAFF
CDR3nt: TGCAGTGCTAGGGCCCCCTGGCAGGGGGAACTTGAAGCTTTCTTT

j_gene: TRBJ1-2
v_gene: TRBV11-2
abundance: -
d_gene: -
CDR3aa: CASSFLGFQGETSRYGYTF
CDR3nt: TGTGCCAGCAGCTTTTTGGGGTTTCAAGGGGAAACTTCACGCTATGGCTACACCTTC

j_gene: TRBJ1-1
v_gene: TRBV7-9
abundance: few
d_gene: -
CDR3aa: CASSAHGRNTEAFF
CDR3nt: TGTGCCAGCAGTGCCCATGGGAGGAACACTGAAGCTTTCTTT

j_gene: TRBJ2-1
v_gene: TRBV20-1
abundance: few
d_gene: -
CDR3aa: CSARAGEGVNEQFF
CDR3nt: TGCAGTGCTAGAGCGGGAGAAGGGGTCAATGAGCAGTTCTTC

j_gene: TRBJ2-7
v_gene: TRBV29-1
abundance: few
d_gene: TRBD2
CDR3aa: CSVVGLAGYEQYF
CDR3nt: TGCAGCGTTGTGGGACTAGCGGGCTACGAGCAGTACTTC

j_gene: TRBJ2-3
v_gene: TRBV20-1
abundance: -
d_gene: TRBD2
CDR3aa: CSARVRTSGGDTQYF
CDR3nt: TGCAGTGCTAGAGTCCGGACTAGCGGGGGTGATACGCAGTATTTT

j_gene: TRBJ2-1
v_gene: TRBV6-2/TRBV6-3
abundance: -
d_gene: -
CDR3aa: CASSYRMDLEQFF
CDR3nt: TGTGCCAGCAGTTACAGGATGGATCTAGAGCAGTTCTTC

j_gene: TRBJ1-2
v_gene: TRBV6-2/TRBV6-3
abundance: few
d_gene: TRBD1
CDR3aa: CASSEPGGRDYGYTF
CDR3nt: TGTGCCAGCAGTGAGCCAGGGGGAAGAGACTATGGCTACACCTTC

j_gene: TRBJ1-1
v_gene: TRBV4-3
abundance: -
d_gene: -
CDR3aa: CASSQDGKTGLFF
CDR3nt: TGCGCCAGCAGCCAAGATGGAAAAACAGGGTTATTCTTT

j_gene: TRBJ1-1
v_gene: TRBV5-1
abundance: -
d_gene: -
CDR3aa: CASSSDRLEAFF
CDR3nt: TGCGCCAGCAGCTCGGACCGGCTTGAAGCTTTCTTT

j_gene: TRBJ1-1
v_gene: TRBV29-1
abundance: many
d_gene: -
CDR3aa: CSVRQWGDTEAFF
CDR3nt: TGCAGCGTACGACAGTGGGGGGACACTGAAGCTTTCTTT

j_gene: TRBJ2-7
v_gene: TRBV18
abundance: -
d_gene: -
CDR3aa: CASSPNMAGLGEQYF
CDR3nt: TGTGCCAGCTCACCGAATATGGCGGGGCTAGGAGAGCAGTACTTC

j_gene: TRBJ1-1
v_gene: TRBV29-1
abundance: many
d_gene: -
CDR3aa: CSVQGMNTEAFF
CDR3nt: TGCAGCGTACAGGGCATGAACACTGAAGCTTTCTTT

j_gene: TRBJ1-1
v_gene: TRBV5-1
abundance: many
d_gene: -
CDR3aa: CASRSPNTEAFF
CDR3nt: TGCGCCAGCAGATCCCCGAACACTGAAGCTTTCTTT

j_gene: TRBJ2-7
v_gene: TRBV15
abundance: many
d_gene: -
CDR3aa: CATSGGYSYEQYF
CDR3nt: TGTGCCACCAGCGGGGGTTACTCCTACGAGCAGTACTTC

j_gene: TRBJ2-5
v_gene: TRBV7-2
abundance: few
d_gene: -
CDR3aa: CASSLNSGVRETQYF
CDR3nt: TGTGCCAGCAGCCTCAACTCCGGGGTACGAGAGACCCAGTACTTC

j_gene: TRBJ2-1
v_gene: TRBV7-3
abundance: few
d_gene: TRBD1
CDR3aa: CASSPGGANNEQFF
CDR3nt: TGTGCCAGCAGCCCAGGGGGCGCAAACAATGAGCAGTTCTTC

j_gene: TRBJ2-3
v_gene: TRBV6-2/TRBV6-3
abundance: -
d_gene: TRBD1
CDR3aa: CASGAGTGDIDTQYF
CDR3nt: TGTGCCAGCGGGGCCGGGACAGGGGATATAGATACGCAGTATTTT

j_gene: TRBJ1-2
v_gene: TRBV7-9
abundance: many
d_gene: -
CDR3aa: CASSSRQVGYTF
CDR3nt: TGTGCCAGCAGCTCGAGACAGGTCGGCTACACCTTC

j_gene: TRBJ1-1
v_gene: TRBV12-3/TRBV12-4
abundance: few
d_gene: -
CDR3aa: CASSFRPYEAFF
CDR3nt: TGTGCCAGCAGTTTTCGACCGTATGAAGCTTTCTTT

j_gene: TRBJ1-2
v_gene: TRBV6-1
abundance: few
d_gene: -
CDR3aa: CASSPTPVRGYYGYTF
CDR3nt: TGTGCCAGCAGTCCAACCCCTGTCAGGGGTTACTATGGCTACACCTTC

j_gene: TRBJ1-2
v_gene: TRBV4-1
abundance: many
d_gene: -
CDR3aa: CASSQVGSGARGYTF
CDR3nt: TGCGCCAGCAGCCAAGTCGGGTCGGGGGCGAGAGGCTACACCTTC

j_gene: TRBJ2-1
v_gene: TRBV27
abundance: few
d_gene: TRBD2
CDR3aa: CASSFGSGGPGAHEQFF
CDR3nt: TGTGCCAGCAGTTTCGGGTCGGGAGGACCGGGAGCCCATGAGCAGTTCTTC

j_gene: TRBJ1-2
v_gene: TRBV28
abundance: few
d_gene: -
CDR3aa: CASTETRIYGYTF
CDR3nt: TGTGCCAGCACCGAAACGAGGATCTATGGCTACACCTTC

j_gene: TRBJ2-2
v_gene: TRBV20-1
abundance: -
d_gene: TRBD2
CDR3aa: CSAPAAQAGGYGELFF
CDR3nt: TGCAGTGCTCCCGCGGCGCAAGCGGGGGGATACGGGGAGCTGTTTTTT

j_gene: TRBJ1-4
v_gene: TRBV5-6
abundance: -
d_gene: TRBD1
CDR3aa: CASSVTGQEVEKLFF
CDR3nt: TGTGCCAGCAGCGTGACGGGACAGGAAGTCGAAAAACTGTTTTTT

j_gene: TRBJ1-5
v_gene: TRBV18
abundance: -
d_gene: TRBD1
CDR3aa: CASSPPGQGFQPQHF
CDR3nt: TGTGCCAGCTCGCCGCCGGGACAGGGTTTTCAGCCCCAGCATTTT

j_gene: TRBJ2-7
v_gene: TRBV6-1
abundance: few
d_gene: TRBD2
CDR3aa: CASSRGTSGHEQYF
CDR3nt: TGTGCCAGCAGTCGCGGGACTAGCGGCCACGAGCAGTACTTC

j_gene: TRBJ1-2
v_gene: TRBV29-1
abundance: many
d_gene: -
CDR3aa: CSAYEDGYGYTF
CDR3nt: TGCAGCGCCTACGAAGACGGGTATGGCTACACCTTC

j_gene: TRBJ1-2
v_gene: TRBV7-9
abundance: few
d_gene: -
CDR3aa: CASSLEEGVGGYTF
CDR3nt: TGTGCCAGCAGCTTAGAGGAGGGGGTCGGTGGCTACACCTTC

j_gene: TRBJ2-3
v_gene: TRBV20-1
abundance: -
d_gene: TRBD1
CDR3aa: CSGGDRERSTDTQYF
CDR3nt: TGCAGTGGCGGCGACAGGGAGAGGTCCACAGATACGCAGTATTTT

j_gene: TRBJ2-7
v_gene: TRBV10-3
abundance: many
d_gene: -
CDR3aa: CAISESGTTYEQYF
CDR3nt: TGTGCCATCAGTGAGTCAGGGACAACCTACGAGCAGTACTTC

j_gene: TRBJ2-7
v_gene: TRBV5-1
abundance: many
d_gene: -
CDR3aa: CASRVTIGFSYEQYF
CDR3nt: TGCGCCAGCAGGGTGACAATAGGATTCTCCTACGAGCAGTACTTC

j_gene: TRBJ1-1
v_gene: TRBV5-1
abundance: few
d_gene: -
CDR3aa: CASSPTSGRTTEAFF
CDR3nt: TGCGCCAGCAGCCCCACAAGTGGGCGGACGACTGAAGCTTTCTTT

j_gene: TRBJ2-1
v_gene: TRBV20-1
abundance: many
d_gene: -
CDR3aa: CSAREGGGPNKEQFF
CDR3nt: TGCAGTGCTAGAGAAGGGGGAGGGCCTAATAAAGAGCAGTTCTTC

j_gene: TRBJ2-5
v_gene: TRBV27
abundance: -
d_gene: TRBD2
CDR3aa: CASSLYRGGLRETQYF
CDR3nt: TGTGCCAGCAGTTTGTATCGGGGAGGGCTTCGAGAGACCCAGTACTTC

j_gene: TRBJ2-1
v_gene: TRBV7-2
abundance: few
d_gene: -
CDR3aa: CASRSRLSSYNEQFF
CDR3nt: TGTGCCAGCAGGTCTAGACTAAGCTCCTACAATGAGCAGTTCTTC

j_gene: TRBJ1-5
v_gene: TRBV20-1
abundance: -
d_gene: -
CDR3aa: CSARVSGLTSNQPQHF
CDR3nt: TGCAGTGCTAGAGTTTCAGGGCTTACGAGCAATCAGCCCCAGCATTTT

j_gene: TRBJ2-7
v_gene: TRBV20-1
abundance: few
d_gene: TRBD2
CDR3aa: CSASPPIAGAQPYEQYF
CDR3nt: TGCAGTGCTAGCCCCCCAATAGCGGGGGCTCAACCCTACGAGCAGTACTTC

j_gene: TRBJ2-3
v_gene: TRBV7-9
abundance: few
d_gene: -
CDR3aa: CASSLERFTDTQYF
CDR3nt: TGTGCCAGCAGCTTAGAGAGATTCACAGATACGCAGTATTTT

j_gene: TRBJ2-6
v_gene: TRBV29-1
abundance: many
d_gene: -
CDR3aa: CSVSRDSGANVLTF
CDR3nt: TGCAGCGTTAGCAGAGACTCTGGGGCCAACGTCCTGACTTTC

j_gene: TRBJ2-1
v_gene: TRBV7-2
abundance: -
d_gene: -
CDR3aa: CASSLAPPGVGQFF
CDR3nt: TGTGCCAGCAGCTTAGCGCCGCCGGGGGTCGGGCAGTTCTTC